This T cell receptor beta chain emerged from a study of T cells in localized non-small cell lung cancer. Study-level points and caveats: Those with higher blood T cell density had longer overall survival. Adjacent uninvolved lung had the highest clonality, suggesting focused antigen responses. A single tumor region was sequenced, leaving heterogeneity possible. Median around 56 top-100 tumor clones were shared with paired adjacent lung.

The CDR3 consists of 17 residues. V gave up 4 bases and J gave up 5 bases; unmatched junction bases: 12. The V gene's germline CDR1 is SGHAT and CDR2 FQNNGV. Profiling relied on immunoSEQ multiplex PCR, and the TCRdb table lists in-frame clones only, not all of them. Of about 52,000 clones in the sample, about nine tenths are singletons; the top ten hold 15% to 20%. In the case of this clone: Its specificity is unknown.

The TCR comes from a male donor at least 60 years old with stage III squamous cell lung carcinoma. Here the sequenced sample was peripheral blood, taken before any cancer treatment. J is TRBJ1-1 and V is TRBV11-2; TRBD1 aligns across 11 bases. The CDR3 DNA is TGTGCCAGCAGCTCGCCCCCGAAGGACAGGGGGCAGACTGAAGCTTTCTTT. Its protein product is CASSSPPKDRGQTEAFF.